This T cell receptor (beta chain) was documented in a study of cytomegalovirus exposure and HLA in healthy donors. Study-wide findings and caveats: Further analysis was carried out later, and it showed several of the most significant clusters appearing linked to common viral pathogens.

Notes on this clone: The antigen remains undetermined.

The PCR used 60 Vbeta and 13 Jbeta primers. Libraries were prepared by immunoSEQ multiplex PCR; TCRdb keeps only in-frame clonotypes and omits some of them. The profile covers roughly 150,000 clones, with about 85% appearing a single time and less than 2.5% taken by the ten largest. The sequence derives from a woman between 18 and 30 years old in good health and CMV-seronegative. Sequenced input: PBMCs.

The CDR3 is CASSFAGGNEQYF. The CDR3 DNA reads TGTGCCAGCAGTTTCGCGGGGGGCAACGAGCAGTACTTC. The chain carries TRBV28 and TRBJ2-7; 8 nucleotides match TRBD2. Trimming cost V 3 bases and J 5 bases; bases outside gene matches: 3. Per germline, CDR1 MDHEN and CDR2 SYDVKM. The CDR3 loop spans 13 amino acids.